The subject of this entry is one TCR beta chain. The data were obtained in a study of blood T cell repertoires in COVID-19. Study overall: Sites in the United States, Italy and Spain provided acute and convalescent COVID-19 samples. Sources were T cells, B-cell-depleted T cells, or PBMCs; the material itself was cDNA or gDNA.

In the authors' workflow: Cell counts per sample came from amplifying reference gene primers. Method: immunoSEQ multiplex PCR; TCRdb's copy keeps in-frame clones and lacks some. Clonal size and the V and J genes are those of that table, whereas D and trimming came from the DNA. The sample comprises approximately 85,000 clones, approximately 92% of which are singletons, and around 6% rests with the top ten. This receptor was obtained from a woman in her sixties or seventies with active COVID-19. Sequencing input: peripheral blood.

CDR3 amino acids: CASSNRRVNYGYTF. For the CDR3, the DNA is TGTGCCAGCAGTAACCGACGGGTGAACTATGGCTACACCTTC. This chain connects TRBV6-5 to TRBJ1-2, with unresolved D. The V gene's germline CDR1 is MNHEY and CDR2 SVGAGI. The V end lost 5 bases, the J end lost 2 bases, and 12 bases lay between the germline ends. The CDR3 extends over 14 amino acids.